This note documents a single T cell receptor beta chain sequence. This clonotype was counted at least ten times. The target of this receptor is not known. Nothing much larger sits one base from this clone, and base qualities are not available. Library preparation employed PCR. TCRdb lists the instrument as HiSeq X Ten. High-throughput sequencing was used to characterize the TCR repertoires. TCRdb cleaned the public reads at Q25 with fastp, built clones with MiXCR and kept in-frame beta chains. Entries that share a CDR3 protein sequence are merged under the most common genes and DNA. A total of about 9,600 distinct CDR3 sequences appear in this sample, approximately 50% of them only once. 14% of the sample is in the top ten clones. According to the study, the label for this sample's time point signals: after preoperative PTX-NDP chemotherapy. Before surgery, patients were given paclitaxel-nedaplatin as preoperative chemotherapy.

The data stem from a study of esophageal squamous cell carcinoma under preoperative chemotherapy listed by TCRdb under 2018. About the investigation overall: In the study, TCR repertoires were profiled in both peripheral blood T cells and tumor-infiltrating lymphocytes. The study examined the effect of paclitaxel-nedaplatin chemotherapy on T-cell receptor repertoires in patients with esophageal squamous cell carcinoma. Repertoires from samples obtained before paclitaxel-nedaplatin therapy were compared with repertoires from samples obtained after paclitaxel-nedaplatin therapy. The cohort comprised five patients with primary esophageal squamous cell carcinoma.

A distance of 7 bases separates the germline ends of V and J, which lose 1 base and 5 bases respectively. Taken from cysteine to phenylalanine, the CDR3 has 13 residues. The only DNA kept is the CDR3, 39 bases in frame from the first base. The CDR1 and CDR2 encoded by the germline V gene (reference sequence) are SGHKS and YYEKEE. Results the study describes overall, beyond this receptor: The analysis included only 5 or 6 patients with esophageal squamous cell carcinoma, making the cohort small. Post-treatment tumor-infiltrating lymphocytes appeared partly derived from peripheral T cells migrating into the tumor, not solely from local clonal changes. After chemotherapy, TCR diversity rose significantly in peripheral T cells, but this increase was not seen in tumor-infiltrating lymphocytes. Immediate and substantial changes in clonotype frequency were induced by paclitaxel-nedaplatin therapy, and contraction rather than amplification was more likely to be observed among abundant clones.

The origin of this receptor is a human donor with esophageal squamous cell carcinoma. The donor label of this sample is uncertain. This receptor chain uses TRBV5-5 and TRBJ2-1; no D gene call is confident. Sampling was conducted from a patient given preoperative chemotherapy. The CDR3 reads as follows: CASSLIPDNEQFF. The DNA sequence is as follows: TGTGCCAGCAGCTTGATTCCGGACAATGAGCAGTTCTTC.